This T cell receptor (beta chain) was captured in a study of blood T cell repertoires in COVID-19. Turning to the study itself: PBMCs, B-cell-depleted T cells, or T cells provided the cDNA or gDNA that made up the material.

Enrollees, about 18 to 89 years old, lived in around 23 US areas. Participant-given clinical history determined each cohort assignment. What the recovered Cohort 3 donors had was two negative PCRs, clearance, or symptom resolution. This clone was recorded once. The repertoire was sequenced with immunoSEQ multiplex PCR; TCRdb's copy has only in-frame clones and lacks some. The profile shows about 220,000 clones, about 80% of them singletons. The CDR3 covers 13 residues. The germline CDR1 and CDR2 sequences are MDHEN and SYDVKM. Trimming at V came to 7 bases and at J to 4 bases, leaving 6 bases not matched to a gene.

This receptor was obtained from a man aged 35 to 55 who had recovered from COVID-19. The material sequenced was PBMCs or T cells enriched from blood (not recorded which). The rearrangement uses TRBV28 and TRBJ2-5; 7 bases map to TRBD2. The CDR3 sequence: CASTPGGGETQYF. DNA for the CDR3: TGTGCCAGCACCCCGGGGGGTGGAGAGACCCAGTACTTC.